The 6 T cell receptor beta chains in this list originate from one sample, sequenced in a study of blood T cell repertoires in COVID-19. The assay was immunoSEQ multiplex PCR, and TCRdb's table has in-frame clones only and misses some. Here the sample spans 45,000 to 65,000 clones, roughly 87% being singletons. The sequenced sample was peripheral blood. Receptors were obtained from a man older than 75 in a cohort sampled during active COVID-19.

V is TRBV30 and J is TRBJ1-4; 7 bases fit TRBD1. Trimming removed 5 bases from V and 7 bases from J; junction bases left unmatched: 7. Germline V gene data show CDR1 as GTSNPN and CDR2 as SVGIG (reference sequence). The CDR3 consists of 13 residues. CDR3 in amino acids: CAWGGGPGEKLFF. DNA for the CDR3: TGTGCCTGGGGAGGGGGCCCGGGTGAAAAACTGTTTTTT. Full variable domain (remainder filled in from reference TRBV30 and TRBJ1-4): SQTIHQWPATLVQPVGSPLSLECTVEGTSNPNLYWYRQAAGRGLQLLFYSVGIGQISSEVPQNLSASRPQDRQFILSSKKLLLSDSGFYLCAWGGGPGEKLFFGSGTQLSVL.

CDR3 DNA: TGTGCCAGCAGCGAGAGCGGGAAACTCCCAGAGACCCAGTACTTC. This sequence encodes CASSESGKLPETQYF. The chain couples TRBV9 to TRBJ2-5; 7 nucleotides match TRBD2. This CDR3 has 15 amino acids. Germline V lookup: CDR1 SGDLS, CDR2 YYNGEE. Losses at the gene ends were 3 bases for V and 4 bases for J; bases not matched to a gene: 9.

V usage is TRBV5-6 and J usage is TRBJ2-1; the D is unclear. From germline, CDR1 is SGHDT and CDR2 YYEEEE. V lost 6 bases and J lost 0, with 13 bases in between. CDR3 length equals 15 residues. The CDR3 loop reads CASNSGRSSYNEQFF. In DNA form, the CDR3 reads TGTGCCAGCAATTCGGGTCGGAGCTCCTACAATGAGCAGTTCTTC.

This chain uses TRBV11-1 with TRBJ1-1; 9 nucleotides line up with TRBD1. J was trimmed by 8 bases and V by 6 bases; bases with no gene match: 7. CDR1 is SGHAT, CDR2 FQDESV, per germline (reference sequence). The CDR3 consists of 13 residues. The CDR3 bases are TGTGCCAGCAGGTGGGACAGGGCAGGGGAAGCTTTCTTT. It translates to CASRWDRAGEAFF.

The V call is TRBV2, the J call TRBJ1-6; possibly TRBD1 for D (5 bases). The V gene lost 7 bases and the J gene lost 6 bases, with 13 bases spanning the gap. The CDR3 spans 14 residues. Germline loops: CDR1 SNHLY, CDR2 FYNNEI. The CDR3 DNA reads TGTGCCAGCACCCTAGGCGGGGGTAATTCACCCCTCCACTTT. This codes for CASTLGGGNSPLHF.

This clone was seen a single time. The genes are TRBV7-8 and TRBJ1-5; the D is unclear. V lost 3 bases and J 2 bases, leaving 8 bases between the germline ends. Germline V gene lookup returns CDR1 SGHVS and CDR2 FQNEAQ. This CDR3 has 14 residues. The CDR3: CASSFREGNQPQHF. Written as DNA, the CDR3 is TGTGCCAGCAGCTTCCGGGAAGGCAATCAGCCCCAGCATTTT.